This passage covers 2 T cell receptor beta chains from one sample sequenced in a study of T cells in Graves' hyperthyroidism and ophthalmopathy. Using RNA transcripts as the source, TCR beta CDR3 regions were amplified. Using the HTBI primer set, a first-round RT-PCR was run on the TCR CDR3. TCRdb called the multiplex PCR reads again in MiXCR, with one record for every CDR3 protein. This table has a few hundred thousand distinct CDR3 sequences, around 20% appearing once. The sequencing input was blood. These receptors came from a man in his thirties or forties with Graves' ophthalmopathy.

This clonotype was detected only a few times. J is TRBJ2-1 and V is TRBV5-1; possibly TRBD1 for D (6 bases). Germline V gene lookup returns CDR1 SGHRS and CDR2 YFSETQ. There are 15 residues in the CDR3. V was pared by 5 bases and J by 5 bases, with 17 bases between. In DNA form, the CDR3 reads TGCGCCAGCAGTCCGCGATGGACAGTAGACAATGAGCAGTTCTTC. The encoded protein is CASSPRWTVDNEQFF.

The CDR3: CASRRALLQSSYNSPLHF. CDR3 bases: TGTGCCAGCAGACGGGCCCTACTACAGAGCTCCTATAATTCACCCCTCCACTTT. The chain joins TRBV27 to TRBJ1-6; D call uncertain. Germline CDR1 and CDR2: MNHEY and SMNVEV (reference sequence). The CDR3 runs to 18 residues. V gave up 6 bases and J gave up 0 bases, with 18 bases separating them.